This TCR beta chain is from a study of response to subunit inactivated influenza vaccine. General observations from the study: After each seasonal influenza vaccination, few new T cells are recruited, the authors suggested.

V lost 6 bases to trimming and J lost 9 bases; unmatched junction nucleotides: 9. This CDR3 is 14 amino acids long. Germline V gives CDR1 MNHEY, CDR2 SVGEGT. A remark on this clonotype: Its specificity is not known.

One entry per CDR3 protein results from TCRdb running MiXCR on the RT-PCR reads. The sample yields 710,000 or so distinct CDR3 sequences, 15% to 18% seen once. J is TRBJ2-1 and V is TRBV6-2 or TRBV6-3, with TRBD2 matching 9 bases. The sequencing here drew on PBMCs from blood, taken 12 days after vaccination. The sequence was obtained from a man between 50 and 59 years old who received an inactivated influenza vaccine. The CDR3 here is CASRPAGGRGEQFF. The CDR3 region has the DNA TGTGCCAGCAGGCCAGCGGGAGGTAGGGGTGAGCAGTTCTTC.